The sequence of this T cell receptor (beta chain) was determined in a study of OX40 agonist ivuxolimab in advanced cancers. Overall study context: A diagnosis of hepatocellular carcinoma, melanoma, renal cell or head and neck cancer was present in dose-escalation patients.

Trimming took 8 bases from V and 6 from J; bases not matched to a gene: 7. This CDR3 spans 13 amino acids. Germline V gene sequence: CDR1 MNHNY, CDR2 SVGAGI (reference sequence). Assay used: immunoSEQ multiplex PCR; TCRdb lists only in-frame clones, some missing. The sample has about 50,000 clones, approximately 91% seen once; the top ten hold about 10%. Sequences were derived from CD4+ or CD8+ T cells sorted from blood, sampled in a trial of the OX40 agonist ivuxolimab. This chain connects TRBV6-6 to TRBJ1-2; 9 positions agree with TRBD1. The clonotype comes from an adult with an advanced solid tumor such as melanoma, head and neck, liver or kidney cancer. The CDR3: CASFGTGPNGYTF. CDR3 DNA sequence: TGTGCCAGCTTCGGGACAGGGCCAAATGGCTACACCTTC.